These 2 T cell receptor beta chains originate from one sample sequenced in a study of CD8+ T cells in alopecia areata. RNA, once extracted, was reverse transcribed into cDNA for use as the sequencing template. Clones were read by immunoSEQ multiplex PCR, and TCRdb kept only the in-frame ones, dropping some. The repertoire holds around 100,000 clones, with roughly 50% as singletons. Sequences were obtained from CD4+ T cells sorted from blood. The receptors stem from a human donor in good health.

This clone was observed a handful of times. The chain carries TRBV18 and TRBJ1-1; a possible D gene is TRBD1 (6 bases). The CDR3 contains 15 residues. Looked up from germline, CDR1 is KGHSH and CDR2 is LQKENI. The germline V and J ends were trimmed by 4 bases and 1 base, with 13 bases remaining between them. Here the CDR3 DNA reads TGTGCCAGCTCACGAGCGGACAGACCGAACACTGAAGCTTTCTTT. Residues: CASSRADRPNTEAFF.

Written as DNA, the CDR3 is TGTGCCAGCACCCCGAGCGGGGGATACAATTCACCCCTCCACTTT. It encodes CASTPSGGYNSPLHF. The rearrangement joins TRBV7-2 to TRBJ1-6, with a tentative D call TRBD1 (5 bases). The V gene lost 7 bases and the J gene lost 7 bases, with 17 bases spanning the gap. The CDR3 length is 15 residues. The germline V gene encodes CDR1 SGHTA and CDR2 FQGNSA.